Following are 21 T cell receptor beta chains from one sample sequenced in a study of T cell repertoires in cytomegalovirus infection. One entry per CDR3 protein, called by TCRdb with MiXCR from the reads. The table has about 150,000 distinct CDR3 sequences, about 25% seen once; the top ten hold about a tenth. The source material was PBMCs. These receptors originate from a human donor in good health (CMV status not recorded). Some clones in this sample may be carry-over from other donors' samples.

In its sample, this clonotype was seen a few times. The rearrangement joins TRBV12-3 or TRBV12-4 to TRBJ2-3; tentatively, D is TRBD1 or TRBD2 (5 bases each). The germline V and J ends were trimmed by 2 bases and 4 bases, with 10 bases remaining between them. The CDR3 sequence is 14 residues long. CDR3 in DNA: TGTGCCAGCAGTTTAAGACGGGGCTCAGATACGCAGTATTTT. Protein sequence: CASSLRRGSDTQYF.

This clonotype has only one observation. The rearrangement links TRBV29-1 to TRBJ2-3; D may be TRBD1 or TRBD2 (5 bases each). Trimming shortened V by 1 base and J by 0 bases, and 5 bases separated the two germline ends. CDR3 size: 13 residues. CDR1 SQVTM and CDR2 ANQGSEA come from the germline V gene. CDR3 protein: CSVEGDSTDTQYF. The CDR3 DNA reads as TGCAGCGTTGAAGGGGACAGCACAGATACGCAGTATTTT.

There are a few counts of this clonotype. V usage is TRBV6-2 or TRBV6-3 and J usage is TRBJ2-1; perhaps TRBD2 as D (5 bases). This CDR3 contains 14 residues. V was pared by 3 bases and J by 5 bases, with 11 bases between. The germline CDR1 and CDR2 sequences are MNHEY and SVGEGT. The CDR3 DNA follows: TGTGCCAGCAGTTATCTTTTGCGGGACAATGAGCAGTTCTTC. Protein sequence: CASSYLLRDNEQFF.

This clonotype showed up many times. This rearrangement joins TRBV10-3 to TRBJ2-5; 7 bases are shared with TRBD2. CDR3 length equals 13 residues. J was trimmed by 5 bases and V by 8 bases; bases with no gene match: 8. Germline loops: CDR1 ENHRY, CDR2 SYGVKD. As DNA, the CDR3 is TGTGCCATCGCTGGGAGGGAGGGCGAGACCCAGTACTTC. Translating gives CAIAGREGETQYF.

The J gene is TRBJ2-1, the V gene TRBV14; D unresolved. Germline V gives CDR1 SGHDN, CDR2 FVKESK. The CDR3 is 15 residues long. Trimming shortened V by 4 bases and J by 2 bases, and 12 bases separated the two germline ends. CDR3 loop: CASSPVITAYNEQFF. Here the CDR3 DNA reads TGTGCCAGCAGCCCAGTAATAACTGCCTACAATGAGCAGTTCTTC.

The CDR3 bases are TGTGCCAGCAGACGACAGGGTTCCGACAATCAGCCCCAGCATTTT. Translated: CASRRQGSDNQPQHF. This chain connects TRBV6-6 to TRBJ1-5; TRBD1 aligns across 7 bases. The CDR3 runs 15 residues. Looked up from germline, CDR1 is MNHNY and CDR2 is SVGAGI (reference sequence). V shed 6 bases, J shed 3 bases, and the junction held 8 bases outside the gene matches.

This clonotype was seen many times. This sequence joins TRBV7-2 and TRBJ2-1, with 8 bases aligning to TRBD2. CDR1 SGHTA and CDR2 FQGNSA come from the germline V gene. This CDR3 region has 15 residues. The junction had 7 bases not matched to a gene; V was cut back by 5 bases and J by 4 bases. The DNA of the CDR3 is TGTGCCAGCAGCGGCCGGGGGGGGGGGTACAATGAGCAGTTCTTC. This gives the protein CASSGRGGGYNEQFF.

This clonotype was recorded a few times. CDR3 sequence: CASSLAGHSRAPEAFF. The CDR3, as DNA: TGTGCCAGCAGTTTAGCCGGGCACAGTAGGGCGCCTGAAGCTTTCTTT. The genes are TRBV12-3 or TRBV12-4 and TRBJ1-1; D is undetermined. With 0 bases removed from V and 6 bases from J, the gap between germline ends came to 17 bases. This CDR3 region has 16 residues.

V is TRBV20-1 and J is TRBJ2-1; D is unclear. This CDR3 is 15 amino acids long. V was cut by 2 bases and J by 0 bases, with 11 bases left in between. In germline, CDR1 is DFQATT, CDR2 SNEGSKA (reference sequence). The CDR3 nucleotides are TGCAGTGCTAGAAACCCAATTAGCTCCTACAATGAGCAGTTCTTC. This codes for CSARNPISSYNEQFF.

This clonotype came up a few times. The J gene is TRBJ1-5, the V gene TRBV5-1, with D possibly TRBD1 on 5 matching bases. The CDR3 totals 15 residues. Deletions cut 0 bases from V and 2 bases from J, with 9 bases between. Germline CDR1 and CDR2: SGHRS and YFSETQ. CDR3 in DNA: TGCGCCAGCAGCTTGGATGGACAAGGCAATCAGCCCCAGCATTTT. This sequence encodes CASSLDGQGNQPQHF.

A note on this clonotype: Just one base apart from a much larger clone, this may be a read error. This chain uses TRBV7-2 with TRBJ1-1, with a possible D match to TRBD1 (5 bases). Germline assignment: CDR1 SGHTA and CDR2 FQGNSA. CDR3 length equals 14 residues. V lost 5 bases and J lost 8, with 18 bases in between. The CDR3 DNA is TGTGCCAGCAGCAAACCAGGGTTAGGCACCGAAGCTTTCTTT. Translated: CASSKPGLGTEAFF.

The chain has TRBV12-3 or TRBV12-4 and TRBJ1-1, with no clear D. The V end was cut by 4 bases, the J end by 8 bases, with 11 bases between. This CDR3 spans 12 amino acids. CDR3: CASSYPPEEAFF. CDR3 nucleotides: TGTGCCAGCAGTTATCCCCCGGAGGAAGCTTTCTTT.

The chain uses TRBV6-1 and TRBJ2-2; no clear D. Trimming stripped 6 bases from V and 4 bases from J, with 15 bases between. The CDR3 sequence is 15 residues long. From germline, CDR1 is MNHNS and CDR2 SASEGT. CDR3 sequence: CASRVGGRVTGELFF. The CDR3 coding sequence is TGTGCCAGCAGAGTTGGCGGACGGGTCACCGGGGAGCTGTTTTTT.

This clonotype was recorded a few times. The chain is built from TRBV27 and TRBJ1-1, with a weak D call TRBD1 (5 bases). The CDR3 length is 14 residues. Deletions cut 1 base from V and 5 bases from J, with 11 bases between. The germline CDR1 and CDR2 sequences are MNHEY and SMNVEV (reference sequence). The CDR3 is CASSLWGEGTEAFF. CDR3 coding DNA: TGTGCCAGCAGTTTATGGGGGGAGGGGACTGAAGCTTTCTTT.

Concerning this clonotype itself: Mismatch with germline at one junction end may stem from a read error. The chain uses TRBV27 and TRBJ2-1; 8 nucleotides agree with TRBD1. The CDR3 totals 15 residues. From germline, CDR1 is MNHEY and CDR2 SMNVEV (reference sequence). The CDR3 loop is CASSLGGQAYNDQFF. The CDR3 nucleotides are TGTGCCAGCAGTTTAGGGGGACAGGCCTACAATGATCAGTTCTTC.

This clonotype has more than one count but fewer than ten. The rearrangement uses TRBV2 and TRBJ2-1, with TRBD1 matching 7 bases. The trim removed 4 bases at V and 8 bases at J, leaving 5 bases unmatched. This CDR3 has 13 amino acids. Germline CDR1 and CDR2: SNHLY and FYNNEI. The CDR3 sequence is CASSGGQLDEQFF. CDR3 nucleotides: TGTGCCAGCAGTGGGGGACAGCTCGATGAGCAGTTCTTC.

V gene TRBV20-1 combines with J gene TRBJ1-1; no clear D gene. The CDR3 sequence is 13 residues long. Trimming removed 0 bases at V and 0 bases at J, with 5 bases between. Germline CDR1 reads DFQATT; CDR2 reads SNEGSKA (reference sequence). Here the CDR3 DNA reads TGCAGTGCTAGAGACCAGTTGAACACTGAAGCTTTCTTT. This gives the protein CSARDQLNTEAFF.

V gene TRBV6-2 or TRBV6-3 combines with J gene TRBJ2-4, with TRBD1 matching 9 bases. Per the germline V gene, CDR1 is MNHEY and CDR2 is SVGEGT. This CDR3 spans 18 amino acids. V lost 0 bases, J lost 0 bases, and 6 bases stayed unmatched. The CDR3, as DNA: TGTGCCAGCAGTTACTCCACCGGGACAGGGCTAGCCAAAAACATTCAGTACTTC. Protein product: CASSYSTGTGLAKNIQYF.

At least ten counts were recorded for this clonotype. As DNA, the CDR3 is TGTGCCAGCAGTCCTACAGGGCGGTCCTATAATTCACCCCTCCACTTT. Amino acids: CASSPTGRSYNSPLHF. The genes are TRBV27 and TRBJ1-6, with D possibly TRBD1 on 6 matching bases. Between the trimmed V and J ends, which lost 5 bases and 1 base, there was a span of 12 bases. CDR3 size: 16 residues. In germline, CDR1 is MNHEY, CDR2 SMNVEV (reference sequence).

The rearrangement links TRBV28 to TRBJ2-7; 7 bases are shared with TRBD1. After removal of 3 bases from V and 1 base from J, the junction contained 12 bases not matched to a gene. The CDR3 is 17 amino acids. CDR1 and CDR2 from the germline V gene are MDHEN and SYDVKM. In DNA, the CDR3 is TGTGCCAGCAGTTTTTCCCCATCAGGGACAGCATCCTACGAGCAGTACTTC. Protein: CASSFSPSGTASYEQYF.

CDR3 sequence reads: CASSRRLAGGDTQYF. In DNA form, the CDR3 reads TGTGCCAGCAGCCGCCGACTAGCGGGAGGCGATACGCAGTATTTT. The gene calls are TRBV5-8 and TRBJ2-3, with TRBD2 matching over 13 bases. The CDR3 runs 15 residues. The germline gives CDR1 SGHTS, CDR2 YDEGEE. The ends lost 4 bases at V and 6 bases at J; junction bases unmatched: 5.